This T cell receptor beta chain was identified in a study of T cell repertoires in cytomegalovirus infection. In the study overall: Public TCR beta signatures indicated both CMV infection and matching HLA type.

TCRdb passed the reads through MiXCR, listing each CDR3 protein once. This table holds approximately 200,000 distinct CDR3 sequences, roughly 28% found once. The germline gives CDR1 SGHTA, CDR2 FQGNSA. With V trimmed by 9 bases and J by 2 bases, 3 bases remained unmatched. CDR3 length equals 13 residues. In this sample, this clonotype turned up many times. What was sequenced was PBMCs. This clonotype was sampled from a human donor in good health (CMV status not recorded). Some clones in this sample may be carry-over from other donors' samples. The chain is built from TRBV7-2 and TRBJ2-5, with TRBD2 matching over 10 bases. Here the CDR3 reads CASKRGGQETQYF. The CDR3, as DNA: TGTGCCAGTAAGCGGGGGGGACAAGAGACCCAGTACTTC.